These 7 T cell receptor beta chains were all obtained from the same sample, sequenced in a study of human T cells and chemical hapten exposure. Time point: pre-sensitization, week 0. The treatment here: therapeutic diphenylcyclopropenone sensitization with weekly scalp DPC. Using its own MiXCR run on the RACE reads, TCRdb lists one record per CDR3 protein. In the table there are about 260,000 distinct CDR3 sequences, about 9.4% of which are singletons. Sample: whole blood, taken in connection with sensitization to the hapten diphenylcyclopropenone (DPC). These receptors were collected from a woman in her 40s with alopecia areata. Some clones in this sample may be carry-over from other donors' samples.

This clonotype was seen ten or more times. This sequence joins TRBV15 and TRBJ1-6; D might be TRBD1 (5 bases). The CDR3 extends over 15 amino acids. V gave up 0 bases and J gave up 9 bases, with 12 bases separating them. CDR1 and CDR2 (germline): LNHNV, YYDKDF (reference sequence). The CDR3 DNA follows: TGTGCCACCAGCAGAGATCAGGGCAGTGGTTCACCCCTCCACTTT. Translating it yields CATSRDQGSGSPLHF.

This clonotype was recorded many times. The genes are TRBV20-1 and TRBJ1-5; 10 nucleotides match TRBD1. V gave up 1 base and J gave up 2 bases; unmatched junction bases: 2. There are 15 residues in the CDR3. From germline, CDR1 is DFQATT and CDR2 SNEGSKA (reference sequence). The CDR3 nucleotides read TGCAGTGCTAGAGCGGACAGGGGGGGCAATCAGCCCCAGCATTTT. As protein: CSARADRGGNQPQHF.

The chain has TRBV10-3 and TRBJ2-2; D is undetermined. Germline values: CDR1 ENHRY, CDR2 SYGVKD. Trimming removed 0 bases at V and 2 bases at J, with 10 bases between. The CDR3 extends over 16 amino acids. This chain's CDR3 is CAISESIRANTGELFF. The CDR3 DNA is TGTGCCATCAGTGAGTCGATACGGGCCAACACCGGGGAGCTGTTTTTT.

The rearrangement uses TRBV6-1 and TRBJ2-1; a weak D match, TRBD1 (6 bases). Per the germline V gene, CDR1 is MNHNS and CDR2 is SASEGT. The V end lost 7 bases, the J end lost 4 bases, and 17 bases lay between the germline ends. This CDR3 comprises 15 residues. DNA for the CDR3: TGTGCCAGCACAACCACAGGGAGCCAATACAATGAGCAGTTCTTC. Translation gives CASTTTGSQYNEQFF.

The chain couples TRBV6-5 to TRBJ2-5, with a possible D match to TRBD2 (6 bases). This CDR3 comprises 17 residues. Trimming took 2 bases from V and 5 from J, leaving 21 bases between them. Germline CDR1 reads MNHEY; CDR2 reads SVGAGI. CDR3 amino acids: CASSYTRLTSGDETQYF. The CDR3 coding sequence is TGTGCCAGCAGTTACACTAGACTCACCTCGGGGGACGAGACCCAGTACTTC.

There are many counts of this clonotype. In nucleotides, the CDR3 is TGTGCCAGCAGCGGGACCGGGACAGGAGGAGAGACCCAGTACTTC. Its protein product is CASSGTGTGGETQYF. The chain couples TRBV9 to TRBJ2-5; 8 bases match TRBD1. V shed 3 bases, J shed 4 bases, and the junction held 8 bases outside the gene matches. Germline V CDR1 and CDR2: SGDLS, YYNGEE. The CDR3 consists of 15 residues.

This clonotype was found many times. The CDR3 reads CSAGQFNTEAFF. The CDR3 nucleotides read TGCAGCGCAGGACAGTTTAACACTGAAGCTTTCTTT. This chain uses TRBV29-1 with TRBJ1-1; D is possibly TRBD1 (6 bases). Germline V gene sequence: CDR1 SQVTM, CDR2 ANQGSEA. The CDR3 totals 12 residues. Trimming shortened V by 7 bases and J by 2 bases, and 11 bases separated the two germline ends.